This T cell receptor (beta chain) was recovered during a study of naive and memory T cell subsets. General study points: Possibly reflecting memory cells re-expressing CD45RA, a few larger clonotypes occurred in naive repertoires, especially CD8.

An equimolar mix of two oligonucleotides served as the beta constant-region primer for TRBC1 and TRBC2. Four rounds of PCR amplified the ligated cDNA using nested alpha and beta constant-region primers plus SP2. From the UMI-ligation and nested PCR reads, TCRdb called clonotypes with MiXCR, one entry per CDR3 protein. The profile covers around 93,000 distinct CDR3 sequences, with 11% appearing a single time and just over 0.13% taken by the ten largest. The length of the CDR3 is 11 residues. The germline gives CDR1 MNHEY, CDR2 SVGEGT. Only a few counts were recorded for this clonotype. Its specificity is unknown. At one of its ends the junction is not consistent with the germline gene, which may arise from a read error.

The TCR was taken from a human donor in good health. Source material: naive CD4+ T cells from blood. This chain uses TRBV6-2 or TRBV6-3 with TRBJ2-1, with D unresolved. CDR3 DNA: TGTGCCAGCAGTTACGGTAGTTCTCGACTCTTC. Translation: CASSYGSSRLF.